A selection of T cell receptor beta chains follows, all from one sample in a study of cytomegalovirus exposure and HLA in healthy donors. The assay was immunoSEQ multiplex PCR, and TCRdb's table has in-frame clones only and misses some. The sample has approximately 110,000 clones; the top ten hold around 3.4%. Material for sequencing was PBMCs. These receptors originate from a man younger than 45 in good health and CMV-seronegative. The CDR3 runs from the conserved cysteine through the conserved F or W. Fields, in order: CDR3 protein, CDR3 DNA, V gene, D gene, J gene. D genes are given only for firm matches.

cdr3_aa: CASTWTGGETQYF; cdr3_nt: TGTGCCAGCACTTGGACGGGCGGGGAGACCCAGTACTTC; v_call: TRBV11-2; d_call: -; j_call: TRBJ2-5
cdr3_aa: CASSHGGAGGPYEQFF; cdr3_nt: TGTGCCAGCAGCCACGGCGGGGCGGGGGGGCCCTATGAGCAGTTCTTC; v_call: TRBV11-2; d_call: TRBD2; j_call: TRBJ2-1
cdr3_aa: CATSRGVSAGGVETQYF; cdr3_nt: TGTGCCACCAGCAGAGGGGTCTCGGCGGGTGGAGTAGAGACCCAGTACTTC; v_call: TRBV15; d_call: -; j_call: TRBJ2-5
cdr3_aa: CASRRTPGTSSNEQFF; cdr3_nt: TGTGCCAGCAGGCGCACCCCCGGGACTAGCTCCAATGAGCAGTTCTTC; v_call: TRBV2; d_call: TRBD2; j_call: TRBJ2-1
cdr3_aa: CASSDRQIGQDEQYF; cdr3_nt: TGTGCCAGCAGTGACAGACAGATTGGACAGGACGAGCAGTACTTC; v_call: TRBV6-1; d_call: TRBD1; j_call: TRBJ2-7
cdr3_aa: CASSFSRNTEAFF; cdr3_nt: TGTGCCAGCAGCTTTTCCAGAAACACTGAAGCTTTCTTT; v_call: TRBV11-2; d_call: -; j_call: TRBJ1-1
cdr3_aa: CASSSGDSQYQPQHF; cdr3_nt: TGTGCCAGCTCATCCGGGGACAGCCAATATCAGCCCCAGCATTTT; v_call: TRBV18; d_call: TRBD1; j_call: TRBJ1-5
cdr3_aa: CASPPWAHF; cdr3_nt: TGTGCCAGCCCTCCGTGGGCACATTTT; v_call: TRBV19; d_call: -; j_call: TRBJ1-3
cdr3_aa: CSAGRGSSHEQYF; cdr3_nt: TGCAGCGCCGGGCGGGGGTCCTCCCACGAGCAGTACTTC; v_call: TRBV29-1; d_call: TRBD2; j_call: TRBJ2-7
cdr3_aa: CASSPGGKSTDTQYF; cdr3_nt: TGTGCCAGCAGCCCAGGGGGGAAAAGCACAGATACGCAGTATTTT; v_call: TRBV11-1; d_call: -; j_call: TRBJ2-3
cdr3_aa: CASSLGHAWAGSTDTQYF; cdr3_nt: TGTGCCAGCAGCTTAGGCCACGCTTGGGCGGGCAGCACAGATACGCAGTATTTT; v_call: TRBV11-2; d_call: -; j_call: TRBJ2-3
cdr3_aa: CASSQNGQGPRYEQYF; cdr3_nt: TGTGCCAGCAGCCAGAACGGACAGGGGCCGCGCTACGAGCAGTACTTC; v_call: TRBV4-2; d_call: TRBD1; j_call: TRBJ2-7
cdr3_aa: CASSLARTGGGGELFF; cdr3_nt: TGTGCCAGCAGCTTAGCGCGGACGGGGGGCGGCGGGGAGCTGTTTTTT; v_call: TRBV7-2; d_call: -; j_call: TRBJ2-2
cdr3_aa: CASSEQNYGYTF; cdr3_nt: TGTGCCAGCAGTGAACAGAACTATGGCTACACCTTC; v_call: TRBV2; d_call: -; j_call: TRBJ1-2
cdr3_aa: CASSPQGASHEKLFF; cdr3_nt: TGTGCCAGCAGCCCCCAGGGGGCGAGCCATGAAAAACTGTTTTTT; v_call: TRBV5-4; d_call: TRBD1; j_call: TRBJ1-4
cdr3_aa: CASSLEGAYNEQFF; cdr3_nt: TGTGCCAGCAGCTTAGAGGGGGCCTACAATGAGCAGTTCTTC; v_call: TRBV7-9; d_call: -; j_call: TRBJ2-1
cdr3_aa: CASNLGAGPSGRDTQYF; cdr3_nt: TGCGCCAGCAACTTGGGAGCGGGGCCGAGCGGGAGGGATACGCAGTATTTT; v_call: TRBV5-1; d_call: TRBD2; j_call: TRBJ2-3
cdr3_aa: CASSSPPVYEQYF; cdr3_nt: TGTGCCAGCAGCTCCCCTCCAGTCTACGAGCAGTACTTC; v_call: TRBV7-2; d_call: -; j_call: TRBJ2-7
cdr3_aa: CASSLAGTGPSPNTGELFF; cdr3_nt: TGCGCCAGCAGCTTAGCCGGGACAGGGCCCTCTCCGAACACCGGGGAGCTGTTTTTT; v_call: TRBV5-1; d_call: TRBD1; j_call: TRBJ2-2
cdr3_aa: CASSPAGNSNQPQHF; cdr3_nt: TGTGCCAGCTCACCAGCAGGAAACAGCAATCAGCCCCAGCATTTT; v_call: TRBV18; d_call: -; j_call: TRBJ1-5
cdr3_aa: CASSSLPLTSGGAKETQYF; cdr3_nt: TGCGCCAGCAGCTCGCTACCCTTGACTAGCGGGGGAGCCAAAGAGACCCAGTACTTC; v_call: TRBV5-1; d_call: TRBD2; j_call: TRBJ2-5
cdr3_aa: CATSGRGGATDTQYF; cdr3_nt: TGTGCCACCAGCGGGCGGGGCGGGGCAACAGATACGCAGTATTTT; v_call: TRBV15; d_call: -; j_call: TRBJ2-3
cdr3_aa: CASSLGQGNSPLHF; cdr3_nt: TGCGCCAGCAGCTTGGGACAGGGGAATTCACCCCTCCACTTT; v_call: TRBV5-1; d_call: TRBD1; j_call: TRBJ1-6
cdr3_aa: CASSLGIGWVAAFF; cdr3_nt: TGCGCCAGCAGCTTGGGAATTGGGTGGGTAGCAGCTTTCTTT; v_call: TRBV5-1; d_call: -; j_call: TRBJ1-1
cdr3_aa: CASSFQHSTGELFF; cdr3_nt: TGTGCCAGCAGCTTCCAGCACAGTACCGGGGAGCTGTTTTTT; v_call: TRBV7-3; d_call: -; j_call: TRBJ2-2
cdr3_aa: CASSPRETGENTEAFF; cdr3_nt: TGTGCCAGCTCCCCTAGGGAGACAGGGGAGAACACTGAAGCTTTCTTT; v_call: TRBV18; d_call: TRBD1; j_call: TRBJ1-1